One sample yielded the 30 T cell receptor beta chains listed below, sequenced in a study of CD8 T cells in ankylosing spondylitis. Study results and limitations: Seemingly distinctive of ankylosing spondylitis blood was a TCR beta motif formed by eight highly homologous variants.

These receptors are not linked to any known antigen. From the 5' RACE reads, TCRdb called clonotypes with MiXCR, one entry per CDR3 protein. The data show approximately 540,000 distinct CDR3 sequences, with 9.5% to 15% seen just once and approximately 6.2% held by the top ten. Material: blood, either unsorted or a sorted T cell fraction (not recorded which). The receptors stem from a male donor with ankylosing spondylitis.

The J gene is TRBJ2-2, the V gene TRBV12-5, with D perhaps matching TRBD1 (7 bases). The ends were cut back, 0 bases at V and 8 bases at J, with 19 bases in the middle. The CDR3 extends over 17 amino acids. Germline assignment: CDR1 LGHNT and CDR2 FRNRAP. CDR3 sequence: CASGLVRATGRSGELFF. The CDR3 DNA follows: TGTGCTAGTGGTTTGGTACGAGCGACAGGGAGGTCTGGGGAGCTGTTTTTT.

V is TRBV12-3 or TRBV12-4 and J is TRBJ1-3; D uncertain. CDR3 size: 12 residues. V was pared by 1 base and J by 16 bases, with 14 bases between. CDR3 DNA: TGTGCCAGCAGTTTAGGGGCCCGTGCCTCGTATTTT. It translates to CASSLGARASYF.

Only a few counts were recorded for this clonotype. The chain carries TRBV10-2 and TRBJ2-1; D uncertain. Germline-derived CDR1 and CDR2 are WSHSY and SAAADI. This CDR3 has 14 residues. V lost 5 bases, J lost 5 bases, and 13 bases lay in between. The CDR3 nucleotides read TGCGCCAGCAGTAGCGTAGGTATGGACAATGAGCAGTTCTTC. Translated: CASSSVGMDNEQFF.

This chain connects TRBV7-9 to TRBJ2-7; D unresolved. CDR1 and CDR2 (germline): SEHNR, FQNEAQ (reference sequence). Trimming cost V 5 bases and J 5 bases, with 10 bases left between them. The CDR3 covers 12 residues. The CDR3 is CASSLVPHEQYV. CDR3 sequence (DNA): TGTGCCAGCAGCCTCGTCCCCCACGAGCAGTACGTC.

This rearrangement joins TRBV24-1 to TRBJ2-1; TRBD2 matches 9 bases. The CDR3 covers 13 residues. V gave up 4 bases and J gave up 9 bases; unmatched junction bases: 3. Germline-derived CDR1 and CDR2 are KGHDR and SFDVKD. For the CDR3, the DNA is TGTGCCACCAGTGACCATAGCGGGAGTGAGCAGTTCTTC. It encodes CATSDHSGSEQFF.

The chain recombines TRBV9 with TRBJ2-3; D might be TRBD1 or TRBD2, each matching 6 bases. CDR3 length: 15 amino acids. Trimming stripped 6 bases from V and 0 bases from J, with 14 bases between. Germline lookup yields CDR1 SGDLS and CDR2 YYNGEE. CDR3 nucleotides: TGTGCCAGCACCCCCGGGGGACACAGCACAGATACGCAGTATTTT. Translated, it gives CASTPGGHSTDTQYF.

The CDR3 loop is CASNGQAETQYF. CDR3 in DNA: TGCGCCAGCAACGGACAGGCCGAGACCCAGTACTTC. V is TRBV5-1 and J is TRBJ2-5, with 7 bases identical to TRBD1. CDR1 and CDR2 from the germline V gene are SGHRS and YFSETQ. J gave up 5 bases and V 6 bases, and 4 bases lay outside the gene matches. CDR3 length: 12 amino acids.

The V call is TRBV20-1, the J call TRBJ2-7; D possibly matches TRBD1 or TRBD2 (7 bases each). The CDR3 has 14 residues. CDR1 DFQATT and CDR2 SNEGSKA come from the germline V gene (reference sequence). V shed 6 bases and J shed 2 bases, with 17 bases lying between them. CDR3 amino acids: CSARGRELAYEQYF. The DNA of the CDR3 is TGCAGTGCGAGGGGGCGGGAGCTTGCCTACGAGCAGTACTTC.

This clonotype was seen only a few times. The CDR3 nucleotides read TGCAGTGCTAGAAAGGGGAGATACAATGAGCAGTTCTTC. As protein: CSARKGRYNEQFF. The rearrangement joins TRBV20-1 to TRBJ2-1; either TRBD1 or TRBD2 may supply D (5 bases each). This CDR3 is built from 13 residues. Trimming removed 2 bases from V and 4 bases from J, with 9 bases in between. In germline, CDR1 is DFQATT, CDR2 SNEGSKA (reference sequence).

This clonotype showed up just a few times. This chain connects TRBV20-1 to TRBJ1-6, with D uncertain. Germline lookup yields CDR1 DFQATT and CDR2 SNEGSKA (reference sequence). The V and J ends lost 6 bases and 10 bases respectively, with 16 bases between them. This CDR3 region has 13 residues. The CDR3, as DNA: TGCAGTGCCTCGACACGCAGAGGGTCACCCCTCCACTTT. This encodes CSASTRRGSPLHF.

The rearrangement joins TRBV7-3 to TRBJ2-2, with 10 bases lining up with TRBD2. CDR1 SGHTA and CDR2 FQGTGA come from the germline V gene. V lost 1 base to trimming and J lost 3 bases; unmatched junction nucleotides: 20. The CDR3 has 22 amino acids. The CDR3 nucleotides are TGTGCCAGCAGCTTAAAGGTTGGGCTAGCGGGAGAGTGGGTTCTGGACACCGGGGAGCTGTTTTTT. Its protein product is CASSLKVGLAGEWVLDTGELFF.

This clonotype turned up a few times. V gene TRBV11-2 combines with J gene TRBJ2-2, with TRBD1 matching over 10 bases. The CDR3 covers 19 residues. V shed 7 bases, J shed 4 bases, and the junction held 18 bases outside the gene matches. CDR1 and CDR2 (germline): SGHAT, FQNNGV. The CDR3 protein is CASNRPGQGSSGATGELFF. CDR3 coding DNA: TGTGCCAGCAACCGACCGGGACAGGGGAGTAGCGGGGCCACCGGGGAGCTGTTTTTT.

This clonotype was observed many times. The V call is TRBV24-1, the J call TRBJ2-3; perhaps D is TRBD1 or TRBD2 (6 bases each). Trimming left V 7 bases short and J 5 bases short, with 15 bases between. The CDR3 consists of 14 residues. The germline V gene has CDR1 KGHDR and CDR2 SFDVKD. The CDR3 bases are TGTGCCACCAGAGATGACGGAGGGGGAGATACGCAGTATTTT. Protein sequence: CATRDDGGGDTQYF.

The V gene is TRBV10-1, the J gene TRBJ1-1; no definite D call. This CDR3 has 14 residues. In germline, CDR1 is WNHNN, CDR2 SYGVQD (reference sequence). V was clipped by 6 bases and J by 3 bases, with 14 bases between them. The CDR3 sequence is CASSQDIGYTEAFF. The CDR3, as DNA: TGCGCCAGCAGCCAAGACATAGGATACACTGAAGCTTTCTTT.

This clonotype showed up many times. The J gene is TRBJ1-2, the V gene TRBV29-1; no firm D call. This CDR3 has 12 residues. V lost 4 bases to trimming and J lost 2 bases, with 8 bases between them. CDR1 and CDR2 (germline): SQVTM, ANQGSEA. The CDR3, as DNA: TGCAGCGTTGGGCTGATGAACTATGGCTACACCTTC. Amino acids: CSVGLMNYGYTF.

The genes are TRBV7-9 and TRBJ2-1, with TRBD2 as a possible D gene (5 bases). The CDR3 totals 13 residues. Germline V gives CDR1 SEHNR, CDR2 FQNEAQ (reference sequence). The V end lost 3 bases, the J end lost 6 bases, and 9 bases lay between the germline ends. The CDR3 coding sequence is TGTGCCAGCAGCTTGCAAACTAGCAATGAGCAGTTCTTC. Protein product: CASSLQTSNEQFF.

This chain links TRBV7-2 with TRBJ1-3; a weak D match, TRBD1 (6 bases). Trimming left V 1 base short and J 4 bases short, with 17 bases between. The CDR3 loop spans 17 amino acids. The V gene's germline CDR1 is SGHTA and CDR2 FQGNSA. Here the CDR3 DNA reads TGTGCCAGCAGCTTAGGGGGGGCGCGTTTCTCCGGAAACACCATATATTTT. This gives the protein CASSLGGARFSGNTIYF.

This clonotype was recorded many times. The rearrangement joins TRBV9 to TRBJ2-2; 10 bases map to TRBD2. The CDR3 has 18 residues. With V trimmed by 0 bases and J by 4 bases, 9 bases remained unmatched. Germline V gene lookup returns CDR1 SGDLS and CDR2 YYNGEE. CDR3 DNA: TGTGCCAGCAGCGTAGAATACCAAGGACTAGCGGTCACCGGGGAGCTGTTTTTT. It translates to CASSVEYQGLAVTGELFF.

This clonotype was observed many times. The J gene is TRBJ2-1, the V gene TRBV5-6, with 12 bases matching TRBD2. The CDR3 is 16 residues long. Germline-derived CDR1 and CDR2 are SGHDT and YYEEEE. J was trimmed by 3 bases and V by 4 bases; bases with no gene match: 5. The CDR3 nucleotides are TGTGCCAGCAGCCCGGGACTAGCGGGTGTCTACAATGAGCAGTTCTTC. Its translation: CASSPGLAGVYNEQFF.

The CDR3 sequence is CASSRGRAATNEKLFF. The CDR3 DNA reads TGCGCCAGCAGCCGCGGACGGGCTGCAACTAATGAAAAACTGTTTTTT. The V call is TRBV5-1, the J call TRBJ1-4; the D is unclear. Trimming shortened V by 4 bases and J by 0 bases, and 13 bases separated the two germline ends. Germline V gene lookup returns CDR1 SGHRS and CDR2 YFSETQ. The CDR3 covers 16 residues. The entire variable domain, with the rest obtained from reference TRBV5-1 and TRBJ1-4, is as follows: KAGVTQTPRYLIKTRGQQVTLSCSPISGHRSVSWYQQTPGQGLQFLFEYFSETQRNKGNFPGRFSGRQFSNSRSEMNVSTLELGDSALYLCASSRGRAATNEKLFFGSGTQLSVL.

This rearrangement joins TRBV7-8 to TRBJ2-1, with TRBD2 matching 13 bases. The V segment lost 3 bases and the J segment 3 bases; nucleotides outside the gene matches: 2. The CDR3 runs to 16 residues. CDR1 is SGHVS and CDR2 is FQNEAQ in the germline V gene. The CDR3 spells CASSFTSGRVYNEQFF. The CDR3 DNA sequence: TGTGCCAGCAGCTTCACTAGCGGGAGGGTCTACAATGAGCAGTTCTTC.

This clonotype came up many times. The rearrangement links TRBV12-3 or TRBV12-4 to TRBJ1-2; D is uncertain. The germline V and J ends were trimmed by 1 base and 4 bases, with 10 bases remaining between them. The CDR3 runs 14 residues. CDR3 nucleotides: TGTGCCAGCAGTTTAGGGGCCGGCTCCTATGGCTACACCTTC. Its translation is CASSLGAGSYGYTF.

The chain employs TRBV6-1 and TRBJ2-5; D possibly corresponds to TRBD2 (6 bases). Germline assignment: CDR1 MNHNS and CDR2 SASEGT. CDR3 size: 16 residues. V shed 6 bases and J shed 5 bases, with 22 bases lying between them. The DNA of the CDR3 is TGTGCCAGCAGACCCGGACACAGCGGGTGGGTGGAGACCCAGTACTTC. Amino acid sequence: CASRPGHSGWVETQYF.

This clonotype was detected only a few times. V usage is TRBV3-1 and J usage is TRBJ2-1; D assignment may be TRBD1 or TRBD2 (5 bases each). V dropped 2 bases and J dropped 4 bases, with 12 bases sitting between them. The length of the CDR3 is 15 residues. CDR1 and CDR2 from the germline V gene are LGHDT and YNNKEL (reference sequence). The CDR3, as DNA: TGTGCCAGCAGCCAATCAAGGTGGGGGTACAATGAGCAGTTCTTC. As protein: CASSQSRWGYNEQFF.

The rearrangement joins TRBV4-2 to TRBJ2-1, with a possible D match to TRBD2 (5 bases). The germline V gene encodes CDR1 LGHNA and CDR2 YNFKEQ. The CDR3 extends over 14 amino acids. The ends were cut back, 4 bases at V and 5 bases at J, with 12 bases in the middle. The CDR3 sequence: CASSRSDGNNEQFF. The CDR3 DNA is TGTGCCAGCAGCCGCTCCGACGGGAACAATGAGCAGTTCTTC.

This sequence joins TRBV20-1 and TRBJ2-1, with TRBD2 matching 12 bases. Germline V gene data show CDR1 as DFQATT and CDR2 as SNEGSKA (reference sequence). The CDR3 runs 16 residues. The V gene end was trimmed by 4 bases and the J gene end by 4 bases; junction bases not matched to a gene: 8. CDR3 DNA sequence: TGCAGTGCTAAAGGACTAGCGGGATTGGGGTACAATGAGCAGTTCTTC. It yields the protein CSAKGLAGLGYNEQFF.

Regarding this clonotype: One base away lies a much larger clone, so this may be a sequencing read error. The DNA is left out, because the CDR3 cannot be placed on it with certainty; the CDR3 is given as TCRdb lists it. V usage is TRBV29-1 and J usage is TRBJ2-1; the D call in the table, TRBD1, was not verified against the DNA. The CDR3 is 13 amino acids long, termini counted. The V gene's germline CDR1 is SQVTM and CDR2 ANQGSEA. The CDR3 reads CSVGTGAYNEHFF.

The CDR3 reads CSAKETGRLFF. In DNA form, the CDR3 reads TGCAGTGCTAAAGAAACAGGGAGGCTGTTTTTT. The chain joins TRBV20-1 to TRBJ1-4; D might be TRBD1 (6 bases). Trimming shortened V by 4 bases and J by 14 bases, and 14 bases separated the two germline ends. CDR1 and CDR2 from the germline V gene are DFQATT and SNEGSKA (reference sequence). This CDR3 spans 11 amino acids.

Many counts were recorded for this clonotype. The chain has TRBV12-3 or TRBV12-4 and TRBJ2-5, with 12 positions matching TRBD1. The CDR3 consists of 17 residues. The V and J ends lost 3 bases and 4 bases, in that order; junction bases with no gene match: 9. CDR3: CASSFGTGGGKRETQYF. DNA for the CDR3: TGTGCCAGCAGTTTCGGGACAGGGGGCGGTAAGAGAGAGACCCAGTACTTC.

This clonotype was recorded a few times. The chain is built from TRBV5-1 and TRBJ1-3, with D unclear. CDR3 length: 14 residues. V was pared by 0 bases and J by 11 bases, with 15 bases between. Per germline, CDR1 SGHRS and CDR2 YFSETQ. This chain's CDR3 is CASSLGTPGSPIYF. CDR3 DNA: TGCGCCAGCAGCTTGGGGACCCCGGGAAGCCCCATATATTTT.